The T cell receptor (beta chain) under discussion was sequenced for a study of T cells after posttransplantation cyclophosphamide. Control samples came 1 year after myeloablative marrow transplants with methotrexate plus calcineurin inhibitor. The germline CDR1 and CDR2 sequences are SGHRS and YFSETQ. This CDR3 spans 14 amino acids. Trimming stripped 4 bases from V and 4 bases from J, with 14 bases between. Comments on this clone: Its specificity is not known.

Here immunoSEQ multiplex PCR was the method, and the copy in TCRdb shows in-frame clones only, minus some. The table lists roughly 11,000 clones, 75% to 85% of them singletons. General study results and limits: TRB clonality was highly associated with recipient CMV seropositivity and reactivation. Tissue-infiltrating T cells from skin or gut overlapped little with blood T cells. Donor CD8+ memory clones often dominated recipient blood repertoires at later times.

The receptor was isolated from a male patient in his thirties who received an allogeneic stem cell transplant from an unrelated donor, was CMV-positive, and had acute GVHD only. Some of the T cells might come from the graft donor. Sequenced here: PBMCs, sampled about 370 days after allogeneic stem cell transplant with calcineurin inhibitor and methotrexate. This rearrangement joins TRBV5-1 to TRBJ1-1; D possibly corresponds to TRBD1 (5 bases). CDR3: CASSAPQQGTEAFF. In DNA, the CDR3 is TGCGCCAGCAGCGCTCCCCAGCAGGGCACTGAAGCTTTCTTT.